This T cell receptor beta chain was captured by sequencing in a study of shared clonotypes between healthy human individuals. Only one count was recorded for this clone. Its antigen is unknown. For genomic DNA, unsorted samples relied on around 93 million PBMCs. The genomic DNA of each subset was split evenly across several immunoSEQ plates. The assay was immunoSEQ multiplex PCR, and TCRdb's table has in-frame clones only and misses some. Of about 490,000 clones in the sample, about 79% are singletons; the top ten hold approximately 13%. Looked up from germline, CDR1 is MGHRA and CDR2 is YSYEKL. Trimming shortened V by 2 bases and J by 0 bases, and 11 bases separated the two germline ends. The CDR3 contains 15 residues. Study-wide points: Owing to a small donor count, the genetic and exposure-history diversity represented was limited. Clonotype sharing among donors was expected to depend on sequencing depth.

This rearrangement joins TRBV4-1 to TRBJ2-7; no firm D call. This clonotype originated in a middle-aged woman in good health. Some clones in this sample may be carry-over from other donors' samples. Sequenced material: PBMCs. Here the CDR3 DNA reads TGCGCCAGCAGCCAAATTCGTGGGTACTCCTACGAGCAGTACTTC. Encoded protein: CASSQIRGYSYEQYF.